A selection of T cell receptor beta chains follows, all from one sample in a study of T cells in Graves' hyperthyroidism and ophthalmopathy. TCRdb independently ran MiXCR on the multiplex PCR reads; one entry per CDR3 protein. The sample shows 500,000 to 650,000 distinct CDR3 sequences, 46% of them seen only once. Material: peripheral blood or thyroid tissue (not recorded which). These receptors were obtained from an adult woman with Graves' disease, either hyperthyroidism or ophthalmopathy (not recorded which). The CDR3 runs from the conserved cysteine through the conserved F or W. The order of the fields is CDR3 length, clone size, J gene, V gene, CDR3 protein. Only part of the rows carry a size: once, few, many, or a class if the clone is expanded.

>16|many|TRBJ2-6|TRBV5-1
CASSLTTLSGANVLTF
>19|few|TRBJ2-6|TRBV5-5
CASSLDGLAYSSGANVLTF
>15|many|TRBJ1-3|TRBV9
CASSPRHLSGNTIYF
>13|many|TRBJ1-2|TRBV7-8
CASSPGTVYGYTF
>13|many|TRBJ2-7|TRBV7-3
CASSWSKWSEQYF
>14|-|TRBJ1-5|TRBV20-1
CSAPAPRGNQPQHF
>14|many|TRBJ1-6|TRBV4-3
CASSRGHLNSPLHF
>12|-|TRBJ1-5|TRBV28
CASSFWRTSQHF
>14|once|TRBJ1-4|TRBV10-3
CAISDGQGGEKLFF
>10|-|TRBJ1-1|TRBV29-1
CSVDRVGAFF
>15|-|TRBJ1-2|TRBV9
CASSLDRIGSHGYTF
>10|-|TRBJ2-5|TRBV5-1
CASSKGTQYF
>13|many|TRBJ2-7|TRBV11-2
CASSPRLDQEQYF
>17|many|TRBJ1-5|TRBV19
CASSIGRRLYSNQPQHF
>15|-|TRBJ1-2|TRBV15
CATSSMRGHRSGNTF
>11|-|TRBJ2-7|TRBV29-1
CSVASGREQYF
>8|few|TRBJ1-3|TRBV7-9
CASSSRYF
>15|many|TRBJ1-1|TRBV5-1
CASSSPEATNTEAFF
>15|-|TRBJ1-2|TRBV27
CASSRDRLIDYGYTF
>13|many|TRBJ1-2|TRBV6-5
CASSVTVNYGYTF
>14|once|TRBJ1-4|TRBV10-3
CAISAAGGDEKLSF
>14|few|TRBJ2-5|TRBV7-6
CASSQGPGAETQYF
>11|many|TRBJ1-1|TRBV12-3/TRBV12-4
CASSRGAEAFF
>15|many|TRBJ1-2|TRBV2
CASSEEVPGWYGYTF
>14|-|TRBJ2-5|TRBV20-1
CSAESRAPQETQYF
>15|-|TRBJ2-1|TRBV2
CASSPEGISYNEQFF
>16|-|TRBJ2-7|TRBV5-1
CASSPGVRGRHYEQYF
>15|-|-|TRBV2
CASSARLAAEDKQFF
>14|-|TRBJ1-2|TRBV10-3
CAIRKTGTRYGYTF
>15|-|TRBJ2-6|TRBV9
CASSVAQSGANVLTF
>14|-|TRBJ1-2|TRBV6-1
CATSETHGNYGYTF
>14|-|TRBJ1-1|TRBV24-1
CATSGTGEGTEAFF
>14|-|TRBJ1-2|TRBV15
CATSAHRGFYGYTF
>13|-|TRBJ1-2|TRBV5-4
CASGLTGADGYTF
>12|many|TRBJ2-7|TRBV29-1
CSVGFRGYEQYF
>12|-|TRBJ2-7|TRBV5-1
CASSSTGIEQYF
>14|-|TRBJ1-5|TRBV2
CASSPQGHNQPQHF
>12|-|TRBJ1-2|TRBV7-9
CASGGGDYGYTF
>16|-|TRBJ2-5|TRBV12-3/TRBV12-4
CASSSQTGGLHETQYF
>15|-|TRBJ1-1|TRBV29-1
CSGQAKTAMNTEAFF
>16|many|TRBJ1-6|TRBV13
CASSLGGAGMTSPLHF
>15|-|TRBJ1-1|TRBV12-3/TRBV12-4
CASSNIQGANTEAFF
>12|few|TRBJ1-2|TRBV28
CASGLGSYGYTF
>15|-|TRBJ1-2|TRBV7-9
CASSHRDSLNYGYTF
>11|-|TRBJ2-7|TRBV29-1
CSVFWVGEQYF
>15|-|TRBJ1-2|TRBV9
CASSVAGTGIYGYTF
>12|-|TRBJ1-2|TRBV29-1
CSVQQGAEGNTF
>14|many|TRBJ1-1|TRBV20-1
CSARRTGMNTEAFF
>14|many|TRBJ1-1|TRBV29-1
CSVTPGLSNTEAFF
>18|many|TRBJ1-5|TRBV7-8
CASSLLGQGAISNQPQHF
>11|-|TRBJ1-2|TRBV9
CASKARAGNTF